The 19 T cell receptor beta chains presented below share a single source sample, sequenced in a study of T cell responses to AZD1222 COVID-19 vaccine. Repertoires were generated with immunoSEQ multiplex PCR, while TCRdb's copy carries only in-frame clones and drops some. The sample includes about 82,000 clones, over 90% of them seen just once. The sample was peripheral blood, taken on day 0 of AZD1222 vaccination. The receptors shown here come from an adult in good health.

The chain couples TRBV28 to TRBJ2-7, with a weak D call TRBD2 (6 bases). Trimming removed 3 bases at V and 2 bases at J, with 14 bases between. There are 15 residues in the CDR3. The germline CDR1 and CDR2 sequences are MDHEN and SYDVKM. The CDR3 is CASSLGRGITYEQYF. The CDR3 nucleotides are TGTGCCAGCAGTTTGGGGCGGGGCATAACCTACGAGCAGTACTTC. Based on the CDR3 plus reference TRBV28 and TRBJ2-7, the full variable domain is DVKVTQSSRYLVKRTGEKVFLECVQDMDHENMFWYRQDPGLGLRLIYFSYDVKMKEKGDIPEGYSVSREKKERFSLILESASTNQTSMYLCASSLGRGITYEQYFGPGTRLTVT.

V usage is TRBV10-3 and J usage is TRBJ2-3; D possibly corresponds to TRBD1 (6 bases). The CDR3 has 15 amino acids. CDR1 is ENHRY and CDR2 is SYGVKD in the germline V gene. Trimming removed 5 bases from V and 4 bases from J, with 16 bases in between. DNA of the CDR3: TGTGCCATCAGTATACAGGGTCCCACCTCAGATACGCAGTATTTT. The encoded protein is CAISIQGPTSDTQYF.

V usage is TRBV27 and J usage is TRBJ2-7; TRBD1 matches at 7 bases. The CDR3 consists of 12 residues. Germline assignment: CDR1 MNHEY and CDR2 SMNVEV (reference sequence). V was pared by 4 bases and J by 7 bases, with 4 bases of the junction left unmatched. The chain's CDR3 is CASSSDRVEQYF. The CDR3 nucleotides read TGTGCCAGCAGTTCCGACAGGGTAGAGCAGTACTTC.

The chain links TRBV5-4 to TRBJ2-5, with 14 positions matching TRBD2. Looked up from germline, CDR1 is SGHNT and CDR2 is YYREEE (reference sequence). V lost 3 bases and J lost 5; bases outside the gene matches: 9. This CDR3 comprises 17 residues. CDR3 nucleotide sequence: TGTGCCAGCAGCTCAATGACTAGCGGGGGGGCCGGTGAGACCCAGTACTTC. This translates into CASSSMTSGGAGETQYF.

This clone was picked up a small number of times. The chain links TRBV7-2 to TRBJ2-5; D is possibly TRBD2 (5 bases). The CDR3 is 13 residues long. Germline CDR1 reads SGHTA; CDR2 reads FQGNSA. Trimming left V 0 bases short and J 9 bases short, with 11 bases between. The CDR3 protein is CASSLAPGTAQYF. The CDR3 DNA reads as TGTGCCAGCAGCTTAGCGCCGGGAACGGCCCAGTACTTC.

Regarding this clone: This may stem from a read error, because a much larger clone lies one nucleotide away. The identical CDR3 is also encoded by other nucleotide sequences in the sample. The chain recombines TRBV6-4 with TRBJ1-3; TRBD1 might be the D (5 bases). Trimming left V 3 bases short and J 2 bases short, with 5 bases between. Germline CDR1 is MRHNA and CDR2 is SNTAGT. The CDR3 consists of 13 residues. Here the CDR3 reads CASSEGAGNTIYF. The CDR3 bases are TGTGCCAGCAGTGAGGGGGCTGGAAACACCATATATTTT.

The chain uses TRBV6-5 and TRBJ1-2; 7 bases map to TRBD1. The CDR3 is 12 residues long. V shed 9 bases, J shed 2 bases, and the junction held 3 bases outside the gene matches. From germline, CDR1 is MNHEY and CDR2 SVGAGI. The CDR3 coding sequence is TGTGCCAGTTCACAGGGGAACTATGGCTACACCTTC. It specifies CASSQGNYGYTF.

The rearrangement uses TRBV28 and TRBJ2-5; 7 bases map to TRBD1. V dropped 5 bases and J dropped 3; count of bases not matched to a gene: 9. Looked up from germline, CDR1 is MDHEN and CDR2 is SYDVKM. The length of the CDR3 is 15 residues. The CDR3 reads CASSLLQGPKETQYF. CDR3 bases: TGTGCCAGCAGTCTCCTACAGGGGCCGAAAGAGACCCAGTACTTC.

This clone was detected only once. The chain uses TRBV28 and TRBJ1-6; 7 nucleotides align to TRBD1. The CDR3 sequence is 16 residues long. The germline V gene encodes CDR1 MDHEN and CDR2 SYDVKM. Losses at the gene ends were 4 bases for V and 10 bases for J; bases not matched to a gene: 13. In DNA form, the CDR3 reads TGTGCCAGCAGTTCGACCTTCAGGGGGTCGAACTCACCCCTCCACTTT. Its protein is CASSSTFRGSNSPLHF.

This sequence joins TRBV28 and TRBJ2-7; no clear D. The V gene's germline CDR1 is MDHEN and CDR2 SYDVKM. CDR3 size: 12 residues. V was trimmed by 3 bases and J by 3 bases, leaving 6 bases between them. CDR3 region: CASSLQYYEQYF. As DNA, the CDR3 is TGTGCCAGCAGTTTGCAATACTACGAGCAGTACTTC. Together with reference TRBV28 and TRBJ2-7, the CDR3 gives the full variable domain: DVKVTQSSRYLVKRTGEKVFLECVQDMDHENMFWYRQDPGLGLRLIYFSYDVKMKEKGDIPEGYSVSREKKERFSLILESASTNQTSMYLCASSLQYYEQYFGPGTRLTVT.

The chain combines TRBV6-5 with TRBJ2-7; D gene ambiguous. CDR1 and CDR2 (germline): MNHEY, SVGAGI. V was pared by 2 bases and J by 3 bases, with 8 bases between. This CDR3 spans 13 amino acids. The CDR3 nucleotides read TGTGCCAGCAGTTACATCTCAGGCTACGAGCAGTACTTC. Translated, it gives CASSYISGYEQYF.

This rearrangement joins TRBV19 to TRBJ1-1; the D gene is possibly TRBD1 (5 bases). The CDR3 length is 14 residues. Germline loops: CDR1 LNHDA, CDR2 SQIVND (reference sequence). The V end lost 4 bases, the J end lost 5 bases, and 14 bases lay between the germline ends. The CDR3 DNA reads as TGTGCCAGTAGTAAGGCAGGGTCGGAGACTGAAGCTTTCTTT. Translation: CASSKAGSETEAFF.

The chain has TRBV7-8 and TRBJ1-1; D is perhaps TRBD1 (5 bases). From germline, CDR1 is SGHVS and CDR2 FQNEAQ. The V end lost 1 base, the J end lost 1 base, and 7 bases lay between the germline ends. CDR3 length equals 14 residues. CDR3 sequence: CASSLVQANTEAFF. The CDR3 DNA follows: TGTGCCAGCAGCTTAGTACAGGCGAACACTGAAGCTTTCTTT.

The chain is built from TRBV6-6 and TRBJ2-7; the D is unclear. Germline values: CDR1 MNHNY, CDR2 SVGAGI (reference sequence). This CDR3 is 14 amino acids long. Trimming cost V 0 bases and J 4 bases, with 10 bases left between them. The CDR3 protein is CASSYSGGSYEQYF. CDR3 coding DNA: TGTGCCAGCAGTTACTCGGGCGGCTCTTACGAGCAGTACTTC.

V gene TRBV3-1 (or the pseudogene TRBV3-2) combines with J gene TRBJ2-1; 7 nucleotides match TRBD2. CDR1 LGHDT and CDR2 YNNKEL come from the germline V gene (reference sequence). The V and J ends lost 4 bases and 2 bases, in that order; junction bases with no gene match: 8. The CDR3 loop spans 16 amino acids. The CDR3 region has the DNA TGTGCCAGCAGCCGGCCTAGCGGACGGGCCTACAATGAGCAGTTCTTC. It is translated as CASSRPSGRAYNEQFF.

V gene TRBV9 combines with J gene TRBJ2-1; D perhaps matches TRBD2 (6 bases). The germline V gene encodes CDR1 SGDLS and CDR2 YYNGEE. V was pared by 0 bases and J by 6 bases, with 22 bases between. CDR3 length: 18 amino acids. The CDR3 loop reads CASSVAAHAGGAVNEQFF. The CDR3 DNA is TGTGCCAGCAGCGTAGCTGCCCATGCTGGAGGGGCCGTCAATGAGCAGTTCTTC.

V is TRBV3-1 (or the pseudogene TRBV3-2) and J is TRBJ2-3; D assignment may be TRBD1 or TRBD2 (5 bases each). The V gene's germline CDR1 is LGHDT and CDR2 YNNKEL (reference sequence). This CDR3 region has 14 residues. V gave up 2 bases and J gave up 4 bases, with 10 bases separating them. The CDR3 region has the DNA TGTGCCAGCAGCCAACAAGGGACCGCAGATACGCAGTATTTT. Residues: CASSQQGTADTQYF.

The rearrangement joins TRBV19 to TRBJ2-5; possibly TRBD2 for D (6 bases). Germline loops: CDR1 LNHDA, CDR2 SQIVND (reference sequence). The length of the CDR3 is 14 residues. Trimming removed 3 bases at V and 5 bases at J, with 13 bases between. The CDR3 loop is CASSIRGFSETQYF. The CDR3 nucleotides are TGTGCCAGTAGTATTCGGGGGTTCAGCGAGACCCAGTACTTC.

V and J are TRBV5-1 and TRBJ2-2, with D maybe TRBD1 (5 bases). The CDR3 has 14 residues. Between the trimmed V and J ends, which lost 3 bases and 7 bases, there was a span of 13 bases. The germline gives CDR1 SGHRS, CDR2 YFSETQ. The CDR3 coding sequence is TGCGCCAGCAGCTCAGACAGATATGGCGGGGAGCTGTTTTTT. Protein sequence: CASSSDRYGGELFF.